This T cell receptor beta chain is drawn from a study of T cells after yellow fever vaccination (dated by TCRdb to about 2019). For the study in its entirety: Libraries from fractions with low cell numbers were prepared with the SMART-Seq v4 Ultra Low Input RNA kit. Blood was drawn at multiple timepoints before and after primary and secondary immunization, with bulk PBMC replicates and cell subsets isolated. To track T-cell clones before and after primary and booster YFV17D yellow fever vaccination, bulk TCR alpha and beta repertoires were sequenced longitudinally. Two healthy male donors, one aged 18 to 30 and one aged 30 to 39 years, made up the cohort. What the research found in general, with its limitations: After the booster, most of the clones that had expanded following primary vaccination were detected again (approximately 95% of CD4 and 80% to 90% of CD8), which suggests that memory was broadly maintained. Compared with the primary T-cell response, the secondary T-cell response was weaker but faster, peaking on day 5 rather than day 15. A small fraction of clonotypes appeared in both the CD4 and CD8 compartments, likely as a result of convergent recombination. FACS-sorted repertoires could contain abundant contaminating clonotypes from the bulk population, so computational filtering was required. Only a couple of donors were included in the study, so the extent to which the findings can be generalized is limited.

TCR cDNA was synthesized by 5'RACE template switching, which introduced a universal primer site and unique molecular identifiers. Priming of cDNA synthesis was performed from both the TCR alpha and TCR beta constant segments. Library amplification involved two PCR steps, and the second step added sample barcodes and sequencing adapters. Sequencing of the libraries was done on either Illumina HiSeq 2500 (2x100 bp) or NovaSeq (2x150 bp). As for the authors' bioinformatics: MIGEC handled demultiplexing of reads and collapsing into UMI consensus sequences, while MiXCR performed V(D)J alignment. Vaccine-responding clonotypes were defined with edgeR using replicate PBMC samples, requiring FDR below 0.01 and a log2 fold change above 5 up to day 15. Each bulk clonotype was labeled CD4 or CD8 based on which sequenced repertoire, CD4 or CD8, contained the clonotype at higher abundance. TCRdb reran the public reads through fastp at Q25 and MiXCR, keeping productive beta chains. Merged by CDR3 protein, the rows form single entries marked with the most common genes and DNA. TCRdb, not the original authors, processed these V and J calls. Recorded for this sample are roughly 520,000 distinct CDR3 sequences; 21% of them occurred a single time. The biggest ten clones account for about 16% of the sample.

In the paper's terms, the treatment or condition label means: live attenuated yellow fever vaccine strain. At each blood-draw timepoint, two biological replicates of bulk PBMCs were collected. A standard Ficoll-Paque protocol was used to isolate PBMCs from peripheral blood. RNA was extracted with TriZol from bulk PBMCs, CD4 and CD8 fractions, and dextramer-positive and dextramer-negative fractions. V gives up 6 bases and J gives up 2 bases, and the segment between their germline ends measures 18 bases. Per the germline V gene, MNHEY is the CDR1 and SVGEGT is the CDR2. Reading from cysteine to phenylalanine, the CDR3 counts 16 amino acids. The kept DNA is CDR3 alone, 48 bases in frame from the first base. The sample holds a few counts of this clonotype. No antigen is known for it. One base away there is no much larger clone; base qualities are not given.

The rearrangement joined TRBV6-2 or TRBV6-3 to TRBJ2-3; no D gene can be assigned with confidence. This material consisted of PBMCs, taken around 3 weeks after the first yellow fever vaccination. This TCR was recovered from a man between 18 and 29 years old who received the YFV17D yellow fever vaccine. The CDR3 is CASSDGGTAPTDTQYF. Here is the DNA: TGTGCCAGCAGCGACGGCGGCACCGCCCCCACAGATACGCAGTATTTT.